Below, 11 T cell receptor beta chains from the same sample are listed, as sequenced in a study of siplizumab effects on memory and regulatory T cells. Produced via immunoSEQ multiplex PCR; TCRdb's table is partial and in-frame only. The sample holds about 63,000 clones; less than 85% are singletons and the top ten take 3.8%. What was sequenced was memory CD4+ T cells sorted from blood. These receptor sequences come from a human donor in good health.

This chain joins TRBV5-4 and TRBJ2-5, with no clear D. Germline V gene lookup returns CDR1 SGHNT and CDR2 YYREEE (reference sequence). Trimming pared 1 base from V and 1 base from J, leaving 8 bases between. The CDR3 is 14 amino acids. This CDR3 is CASSLYSGQETQYF. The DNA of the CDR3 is TGTGCCAGCAGCTTGTACTCCGGCCAAGAGACCCAGTACTTC.

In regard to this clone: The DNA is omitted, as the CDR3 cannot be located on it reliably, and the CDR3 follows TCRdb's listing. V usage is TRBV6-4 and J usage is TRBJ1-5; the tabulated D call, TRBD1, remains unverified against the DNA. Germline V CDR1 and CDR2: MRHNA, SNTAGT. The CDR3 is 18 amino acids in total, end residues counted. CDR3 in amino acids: CASSDSNSGQGAYQPQHF.

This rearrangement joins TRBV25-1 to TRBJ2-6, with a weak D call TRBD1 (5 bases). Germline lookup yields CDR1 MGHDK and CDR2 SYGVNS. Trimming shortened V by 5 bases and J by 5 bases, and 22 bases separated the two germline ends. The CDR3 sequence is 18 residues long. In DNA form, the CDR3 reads TGTGCCAGCAGTCGTGTCCTAACTGGACAAAGTCGGGCCAACGTCCTGACTTTC. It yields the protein CASSRVLTGQSRANVLTF.

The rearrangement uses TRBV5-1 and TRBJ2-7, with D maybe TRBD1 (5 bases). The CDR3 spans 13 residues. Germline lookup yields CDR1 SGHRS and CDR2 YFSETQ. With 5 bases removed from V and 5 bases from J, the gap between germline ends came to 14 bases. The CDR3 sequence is CASSRQGVDEQYF. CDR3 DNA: TGCGCCAGCAGTCGGCAGGGTGTCGACGAGCAGTACTTC.

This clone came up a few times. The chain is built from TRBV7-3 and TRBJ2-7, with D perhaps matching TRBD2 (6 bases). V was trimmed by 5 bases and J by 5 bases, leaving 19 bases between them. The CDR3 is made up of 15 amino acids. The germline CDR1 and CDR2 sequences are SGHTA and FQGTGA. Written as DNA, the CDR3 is TGTGCCAGCAGCATCATGGGGGGAGCGGTCAACGAGCAGTACTTC. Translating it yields CASSIMGGAVNEQYF.

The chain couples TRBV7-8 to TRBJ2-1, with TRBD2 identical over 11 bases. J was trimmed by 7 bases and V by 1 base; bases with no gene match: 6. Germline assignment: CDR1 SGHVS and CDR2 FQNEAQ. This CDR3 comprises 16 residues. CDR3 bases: TGTGCCAGCAGCTTAGAACCTAGCGGGAGGAGGAATGAGCAGTTCTTC. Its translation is CASSLEPSGRRNEQFF.

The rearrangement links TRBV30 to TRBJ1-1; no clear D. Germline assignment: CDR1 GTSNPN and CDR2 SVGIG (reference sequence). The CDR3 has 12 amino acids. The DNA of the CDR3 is TGTTCCGGCCGGGAAATGAACACTGAAGCTTTCTTT. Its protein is CSGREMNTEAFF.

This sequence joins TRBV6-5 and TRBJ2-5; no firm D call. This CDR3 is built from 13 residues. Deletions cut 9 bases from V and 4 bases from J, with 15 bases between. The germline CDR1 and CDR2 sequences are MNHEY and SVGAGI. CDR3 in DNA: TGTGCCAGTTCGAACTCCCCAAGAGAGACCCAGTACTTC. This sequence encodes CASSNSPRETQYF.

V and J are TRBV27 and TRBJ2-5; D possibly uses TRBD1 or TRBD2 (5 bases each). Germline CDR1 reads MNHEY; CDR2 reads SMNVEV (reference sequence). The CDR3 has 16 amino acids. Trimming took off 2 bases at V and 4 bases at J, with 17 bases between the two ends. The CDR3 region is CASSLRGLERGETQYF. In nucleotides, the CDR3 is TGTGCCAGCAGTTTACGGGGCCTTGAGCGAGGAGAGACCCAGTACTTC.

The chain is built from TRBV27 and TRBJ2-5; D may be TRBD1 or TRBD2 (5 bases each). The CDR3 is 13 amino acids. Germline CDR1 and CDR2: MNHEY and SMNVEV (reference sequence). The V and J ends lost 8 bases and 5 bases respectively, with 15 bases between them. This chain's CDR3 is CASHGTWEETQYF. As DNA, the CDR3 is TGTGCCAGCCATGGGACCTGGGAGGAGACCCAGTACTTC.

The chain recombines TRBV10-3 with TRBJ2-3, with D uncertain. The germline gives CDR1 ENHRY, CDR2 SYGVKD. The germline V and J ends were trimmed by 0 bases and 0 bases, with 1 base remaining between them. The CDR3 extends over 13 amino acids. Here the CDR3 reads CAISESSTDTQYF. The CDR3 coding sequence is TGTGCCATCAGTGAGTCTAGCACAGATACGCAGTATTTT.